The T cell receptor (beta chain) under discussion was sequenced for a study of cytomegalovirus exposure and HLA in healthy donors (dated by TCRdb to about 2017). Regarding the complete study: An earlier analysis of approximately 590 of the donors reported 250 to 350 Gb of sequence data and 117 million unique TCR beta sequences from about 200 million T cells. The study profiled the T cell repertoires of around 700 subjects by immunosequencing and related them to cytomegalovirus serostatus. An earlier analysis of around 580 of the donors used high-throughput TCR beta sequencing to judge whether each TCR beta V gene segment behaved as functional or pseudogenic. The study aimed to test whether signatures of past pathogen exposure could be identified by cataloging public T cell receptors. In a later analysis, previously published TCR beta repertoires from some 640 donors were re-analyzed and high-resolution HLA genotyping was added so that TCR occurrence patterns could be studied. All discovery cohort repertoires had been generated using a single sequencing platform. Typing coverage varied by locus: about 620-630 donors for A, B, C, DRB1 and DQB1; about 520 for DQA1; over 600 for DPA1; approximately 450 for DPB1. Donor age, sex, ethnicity and CMV serostatus were compiled alongside the repertoire data. The later analysis used no new phenotypic data to find candidate immune exposures, relying instead on TCR beta sequences and their occurrence across donors. About 320 gigabases of sequencing data and approximately 84 million unique TCR sequences were included in an early release covering about 700 HLA-typed donors. HLA typing covered class I and class II loci at four-digit resolution. The genetic ancestry cluster associated with self-reported Caucasian donors included about 81% of the roughly 360 genotyped donors. In a later genetic analysis, genome-wide SNP genotypes for about 65% of the roughly 670 donors were used, and that subset was treated as a discovery cohort. The study combined high-throughput TCR immunosequencing, statistical association of individual TCRs with disease status, and machine learning to predict cytomegalovirus infection status. Four to six DR-DQ haplotypes were handled as single units for association and clustering, since linkage in the cohort was strong. Among 398 genotyped donors of the cohort, an average of about 240,000 unique TCR beta nucleotide sequences were sequenced per donor, roughly 20% of them non-productive. In addition to the first cohort of about 650 subjects, a separate validation cohort of 100 to 150 different subjects was used. Study-level results and caveats: The presence/absence analyses assumed that sequencing depth was roughly uniform across donors, and that assumption may not be true. Cytomegalovirus status was reported to be diagnosed by the classifier with high specificity and sensitivity in both the original and validation cohorts. In a later genetic analysis, a missense DCLRE1C variant was associated with V-gene and J-gene trimming of TCR beta chains, and the association was replicated in an independent cohort. HLA typing was unavailable for some donors at each locus, so association tests used only the typed subset. In vitro tests confirmed that three of the cytomegalovirus-associated TCR beta chains recognize cytomegalovirus antigens. Most TCR sequences were seen in very few donors, while some public TCRs were found in many individuals. The only immune exposure information available for the cohort was CMV serostatus. A cluster of highly shared sequence variants was judged likely to represent a technical artifact of the sequencing pipeline. A further reported finding was that TCR beta sequences accurately predicted the HLA-A and HLA-B alleles for most subjects in the first cohort. The authors suggested that the approach could potentially be extended to other disease states and immunological phenotypes. Correlated functional status among segregating V segments might reflect linkage disequilibrium, but an unknown experimental factor could not be ruled out. Some 16 rarely observed V segments, including chromosome 9 orphons, were excluded from the earlier analysis of about 500 of the donors because counts were too low. In a later analysis, the rate of TCR association differed among HLA loci, with DRB1 alleles having the most associated TCRs and HLA-C alleles having the fewest. In a later analysis, 15,000 to 20,000 TCR beta sequences were associated with specific HLA alleles at a false discovery rate of 0.05. In a later analysis, HLA-associated TCR beta chains were found to be more clonally expanded and to have lower generation probabilities than equally common non-associated chains. In an earlier analysis of about 600 of the donors, most TCR beta V segments appeared in productive rearrangements about 87% or about 30% of the time, broadly matching IMGT annotations. A later analysis found that most CMV-associated TCR beta chains appeared HLA-restricted, with HLA associations seemingly driven largely by CMV exposure. According to a later analysis, parvovirus B19, influenza, CMV and Epstein-Barr virus appeared linked to several top co-occurrence clusters. This cohort had only TCR beta chains sequenced, and the lack of alpha or paired-chain data limited which features could be detected. A total of 150 to 200 TCR beta chains were listed by the study as associated with cytomegalovirus. In a later genetic analysis, fewer N-insertions in productive TCRs were reported among donors in an Asian-associated ancestry cluster than the approximately 630-donor mean. Assigning TCR associations to individual alleles was difficult when HLA alleles, especially DR and DQ, strongly co-occurred.

In total, 600 or so healthy bone marrow donors made up the cohort. All cohort members were sampled while nominally healthy, although unrecorded immune exposures were likely present. The donor tested CMV seropositive and was one of the 289 seropositive cohort members. A peripheral blood sample was provided by each donor, and peripheral blood mononuclear cells were used for TCR beta sequencing. The Qiagen DNeasy Blood Extraction Kit was used to extract genomic DNA from the blood cell samples. In regard to this clone: No cognate antigen has been identified for it. No qualities accompany the bases; no much larger clone lies one base away.

The method behind the library was the immunoSEQ multiplex PCR assay. The multiplex PCR relied on a mix of 60 forward primers for TCR Vbeta segments and 13 reverse primers for TCR Jbeta segments. Amplification of the CDR3 region of rearranged TCR beta genes was performed with a multiplex PCR assay on genomic DNA. On the Illumina HiSeq System, the amplified TCR beta libraries were sequenced as 87-base-pair reads. As for the authors' bioinformatics: A later analysis tallied 75 million to 95 million unique TCR beta chains across the 640 or so repertoires, and around 10 million of those chains were shared by two or more donors. Raw reads were error-corrected and collapsed into unique sequences with a nearest-neighbor algorithm that merged closely related sequences to remove PCR and sequencing errors. CDR3 sequences were aligned to IMGT reference sequences to assign V, D and J gene segments. For a sequence to be retained, at least a six-nucleotide match to both a V gene segment and a J gene segment was required. Rearrangements were classified as productive when the CDR3 lacked stop codons and remained in frame with V and J, and all other rearrangements were classified as non-productive. Following IMGT convention, CDR3 was defined as the stretch from the second conserved V-encoded cysteine up to the conserved J-encoded phenylalanine. The earlier analysis of 587 of the donors excluded sequences that lacked an unambiguous match to a single V gene segment. An earlier analysis of about 600 of the donors called V segments functional above 56.7% productive rearrangements and segregating when the between-donor standard deviation exceeded 5%. A statistical classification framework was built to diagnose cytomegalovirus status from the catalog of TCR beta chain sequences. V and J gene assignment, in a later analysis, came from comparing TCR nucleotide sequences with IMGT/GENE-DB human TR gene sequences. Using the TCRdist pipeline, a later analysis assigned CDR3 sequences along with most-parsimonious VDJ recombination scenarios. In a later analysis, each TCR beta chain was defined by its CDR3 amino acid sequence together with its V-gene family, and reads lacking a unique V-gene family were excluded. In a later analysis, 500 to 700 highly shared, low-generation-probability nucleotide sequences were removed to address suspected cross-contamination and a sequencing artifact. A later analysis calculated a clonal expansion index for each public chain from normalized within-repertoire ranks of inferred template counts. In a later analysis, generation probabilities were computed with a VDJ recombination model fitted to out-of-frame rearrangements, and the resulting probabilities were checked against IGoR. Hypergeometric tests were used in a later analysis to score TCR-TCR, TCR-HLA and TCR-CMV co-occurrence, with a repertoire-size bias correction applied to the TCR pairs. False discovery rates were estimated in a later analysis by permuting HLA or CMV assignments 20 times. In a later analysis, co-occurring TCRs were grouped using DBSCAN, and TCRdist sequence similarity was added for clustering within HLA-allele-positive subsets. Repertoires with fewer than 30,000 or more than 120,000 public chains, plus five repertoires with anomalous nucleotide sharing, were excluded from co-occurrence clustering. Imported from immuneACCESS, the table was reduced by TCRdb to in-frame sequences with V and J called. These copies leave out some clones; in studies compared against another copy, an unresolved V gene accounts for under half, and the cause of the remainder is not known. Clonal size and the V and J genes are those of that table, whereas D and trimming came from the DNA. The sample yields 100,000 to 150,000 clones; under 85% were counted once. The top ten constitute under 6.5% of the sample.

The sample comprised PBMCs. The source of this sequence is a man aged 18 to 29 in good health and CMV-seropositive.

The DNA sequence is as follows: TGCGCCAGCAGCATGACAGGGGAATCGAACGGGGAGCTGTTTTTT. Its translation reads: CASSMTGESNGELFF. The chain was built from TRBV5-1 and TRBJ2-2, with TRBD1 identical over 8 junction bases. V has 4 bases trimmed and J has 7 bases trimmed; junction bases matching no gene number 9. The CDR1 and CDR2 encoded by the germline V gene are SGHRS and YFSETQ. Taken from cysteine to phenylalanine, the CDR3 has 15 residues. Only CDR3 DNA remains: 45 bases, in frame from the first base.